The 29 T cell receptor beta chains presented below share a single source sample, sequenced in a study of blood T cell repertoires in COVID-19. Data came from immunoSEQ multiplex PCR; TCRdb stores just in-frame clones and leaves some out. Among 55,000 to 80,000 clones listed, around four fifths were seen once. Sequenced material: peripheral blood. The receptors originated from a man aged 50-59 years with active COVID-19.

The chain couples TRBV11-2 to TRBJ2-1, with a tentative D call TRBD1 (5 bases). V was trimmed by 2 bases and J by 6 bases, leaving 14 bases between them. This CDR3 is built from 15 residues. Germline CDR1 reads SGHAT; CDR2 reads FQNNGV. Here the CDR3 reads CASSLNGGAVNEQFF. CDR3 DNA: TGTGCCAGCAGCTTAAATGGTGGGGCAGTCAATGAGCAGTTCTTC.

The rearrangement links TRBV2 to TRBJ1-1; D remains unclear. This CDR3 has 11 amino acids. The germline CDR1 and CDR2 sequences are SNHLY and FYNNEI. The V end was cut by 4 bases, the J end by 3 bases, with 3 bases between. CDR3 nucleotide sequence: TGTGCCAGCAGTGTCTACACTGAAGCTTTCTTT. Translation gives CASSVYTEAFF.

The rearrangement links TRBV5-1 to TRBJ2-5; the match to TRBD2 covers 12 bases. The V gene end was trimmed by 7 bases and the J gene end by 5 bases; junction bases not matched to a gene: 6. This CDR3 is 14 amino acids long. Per germline, CDR1 SGHRS and CDR2 YFSETQ. The CDR3 reads CASGLAGLGETQYF. The DNA of the CDR3 is TGCGCCAGCGGACTAGCGGGGCTTGGGGAGACCCAGTACTTC.

Only one count was recorded for this clone. The chain carries TRBV9 and TRBJ1-6; 9 nucleotides agree with TRBD1. J lost 10 bases, V lost 4 bases, and 9 bases had no gene match. The CDR3 has 15 amino acids. CDR1 and CDR2 from the germline V gene are SGDLS and YYNGEE. CDR3 region: CASSTRTGVDSPLHF. The CDR3 DNA is TGTGCCAGCAGCACCCGGACAGGGGTCGACTCACCCCTCCACTTT. Complete variable domain (other parts from reference TRBV9 and TRBJ1-6): DSGVTQTPKHLITATGQRVTLRCSPRSGDLSVYWYQQSLDQGLQFLIQYYNGEERAKGNILERFSAQQFPDLHSELNLSSLELGDSALYFCASSTRTGVDSPLHFGNGTRLTVT.

The genes are TRBV7-8 and TRBJ1-1, with unresolved D. V lost 2 bases and J lost 0, with 4 bases in between. Germline loops: CDR1 SGHVS, CDR2 FQNEAQ. The CDR3 is made up of 13 amino acids. The CDR3 is CASSLSLNTEAFF. The CDR3 DNA sequence: TGTGCCAGCAGCTTAAGCTTGAACACTGAAGCTTTCTTT.

V is TRBV7-2 and J is TRBJ1-5; weak D call: TRBD1 (5 bases). The CDR3 consists of 15 residues. Looked up from germline, CDR1 is SGHTA and CDR2 is FQGNSA. Trimming pared 5 bases from V and 2 bases from J, leaving 13 bases between. In DNA, the CDR3 is TGTGCCAGCAGCCCCCAGGGTAACGGCAATCAGCCCCAGCATTTT. This gives the protein CASSPQGNGNQPQHF.

J is TRBJ2-2 and V is TRBV27, with 8 bases matching TRBD2. Germline V gives CDR1 MNHEY, CDR2 SMNVEV (reference sequence). The CDR3 loop spans 15 amino acids. With V trimmed by 7 bases and J by 2 bases, 6 bases remained unmatched. In DNA form, the CDR3 reads TGTGCCAGCACCAGCGGGAGCCCCAACACCGGGGAGCTGTTTTTT. The encoded protein is CASTSGSPNTGELFF.

The chain has TRBV14 and TRBJ2-3, with TRBD2 matching over 14 bases. Germline loops: CDR1 SGHDN, CDR2 FVKESK. This CDR3 comprises 20 residues. V lost 2 bases, J lost 8 bases, and 18 bases stayed unmatched. The CDR3 nucleotides read TGTGCCAGCAGCCAAAAGACTAGCGGGAGGGCCTATGGTCCCCGGGGTACGCAGTATTTT. It is translated as CASSQKTSGRAYGPRGTQYF.

The chain uses TRBV7-2 and TRBJ2-5, with 7 bases fitting TRBD2. Looked up from germline, CDR1 is SGHTA and CDR2 is FQGNSA. This CDR3 is built from 15 residues. Trimming at V came to 0 bases and at J to 2 bases, leaving 3 bases not matched to a gene. For the CDR3, the DNA is TGTGCCAGCAGCTTAGCGCTCGGGGGGCAAGAGACCCAGTACTTC. It codes for CASSLALGGQETQYF. Full variable domain (rest looked up from reference TRBV7-2 and TRBJ2-5): GAGVSQSPSNKVTEKGKDVELRCDPISGHTALYWYRQSLGQGLEFLIYFQGNSAPDKSGLPSDRFSAERTGGSVSTLTIQRTQQEDSAVYLCASSLALGGQETQYFGPGTRLLVL.

The chain recombines TRBV5-1 with TRBJ1-5; no clear D. The CDR3 contains 13 residues. Germline V gene lookup returns CDR1 SGHRS and CDR2 YFSETQ. V was trimmed by 4 bases and J by 3 bases, leaving 8 bases between them. The CDR3 nucleotides are TGCGCCAGCAGCCCAGACACCAATCAGCCCCAGCATTTT. The encoded protein is CASSPDTNQPQHF.

The J gene is TRBJ2-1, the V gene TRBV6-5; 9 positions agree with TRBD2. The V gene end was trimmed by 2 bases and the J gene end by 2 bases; junction bases not matched to a gene: 4. This CDR3 spans 16 amino acids. CDR1 and CDR2 (germline): MNHEY, SVGAGI. CDR3 bases: TGTGCCAGCAGTTACGCCGGGACTAGCCCCTACAATGAGCAGTTCTTC. Translated: CASSYAGTSPYNEQFF.

This clone has just one count. The chain carries TRBV7-2 and TRBJ2-1; TRBD2 matches 8 bases. Trimming took 8 bases from V and 9 from J; bases not matched to a gene: 12. This CDR3 has 14 amino acids. From germline, CDR1 is SGHTA and CDR2 FQGNSA. In DNA, the CDR3 is TGTGCCAGCGAAGTAGGCGGGAGGTTTGGTGAGCAGTTCTTC. Its translation: CASEVGGRFGEQFF.

The rearrangement joins TRBV4-1 to TRBJ2-1, with D perhaps matching TRBD1 (5 bases). V lost 2 bases and J lost 0, with 11 bases in between. The CDR3 totals 16 residues. Germline V CDR1 and CDR2: MGHRA, YSYEKL. The CDR3 DNA is TGCGCCAGCAGCCAACTGGACATATTCTCCTACAATGAGCAGTTCTTC. It yields the protein CASSQLDIFSYNEQFF.

V and J are TRBV13 and TRBJ2-7, with D possibly being TRBD2 (6 bases). The V end was cut by 1 base, the J end by 0 bases, with 10 bases between. The CDR3 runs 15 residues. The germline V gene has CDR1 PRHDT and CDR2 FYEKMQ (reference sequence). The CDR3 spells CASSLVRGTSYEQYF. The CDR3 coding sequence is TGTGCCAGCAGCTTAGTGCGGGGAACCTCCTACGAGCAGTACTTC.

The chain links TRBV5-1 to TRBJ2-2, with 7 bases matching TRBD1. The CDR3 runs 16 residues. With V trimmed by 3 bases and J by 4 bases, 9 bases remained unmatched. Germline CDR1 is SGHRS and CDR2 is YFSETQ. This chain's CDR3 is CASSSDRAAGTGELFF. The DNA of the CDR3 is TGCGCCAGCAGCTCAGACAGGGCGGCGGGCACCGGGGAGCTGTTTTTT.

V usage is TRBV3-1 (or the pseudogene TRBV3-2) and J usage is TRBJ2-5; 9 bases match TRBD1. V gave up 0 bases and J gave up 4 bases; unmatched junction bases: 9. Germline values: CDR1 LGHDT, CDR2 YNNKEL (reference sequence). The CDR3 is made up of 17 amino acids. CDR3 sequence: CASSQDATGGLGETQYF. DNA of the CDR3: TGTGCCAGCAGCCAAGATGCGACAGGGGGGTTAGGAGAGACCCAGTACTTC.

The chain recombines TRBV5-1 with TRBJ2-2; 13 nucleotides align to TRBD2. The CDR3 has 20 amino acids. The J segment lost 6 bases and the V segment lost 1 base, leaving 15 bases of the junction unmatched. Germline V gene lookup returns CDR1 SGHRS and CDR2 YFSETQ. CDR3 sequence (DNA): TGCGCCAGCAGCTTGACGGGACTAGCGGGGTCTAAGGTTTTGTCCGGGGAGCTGTTTTTT. Its protein product is CASSLTGLAGSKVLSGELFF.

The chain carries TRBV6-2 or TRBV6-3 and TRBJ1-2; TRBD1 matches 8 bases. The CDR3 is 15 residues long. With 6 bases clipped from V and 4 bases from J, the junction kept 10 bases outside the gene matches. The germline CDR1 and CDR2 sequences are MNHEY and SVGEGT. CDR3 in amino acids: CASSDGQGRSYGYTF. The CDR3 DNA follows: TGTGCCAGCAGCGATGGACAGGGACGGAGCTATGGCTACACCTTC.

This chain connects TRBV7-9 to TRBJ2-7; D gene ambiguous. Trimming took off 5 bases at V and 1 base at J, with 6 bases between the two ends. CDR1 and CDR2 (germline): SEHNR, FQNEAQ (reference sequence). This CDR3 is 12 amino acids long. DNA of the CDR3: TGTGCCAGCAGCCATCTATCCTACGAGCAGTACTTC. Translation gives CASSHLSYEQYF.

The genes are TRBV27 and TRBJ2-1; 15 bases are a match to TRBD2. The V and J ends lost 6 bases and 4 bases, in that order; junction bases with no gene match: 13. Germline CDR1 and CDR2: MNHEY and SMNVEV (reference sequence). The CDR3 sequence is 19 residues long. CDR3: CASSRRGTSGRSQYNEQFF. CDR3 bases: TGTGCCAGCAGCCGCCGGGGGACTAGCGGGAGGTCACAGTACAATGAGCAGTTCTTC.

V gene TRBV4-2 combines with J gene TRBJ2-1; TRBD2 aligns across 10 bases. The trim removed 6 bases at V and 4 bases at J, leaving 9 bases unmatched. CDR1 and CDR2 (germline): LGHNA, YNFKEQ. This CDR3 comprises 16 residues. CDR3 coding DNA: TGTGCCAGCAGTCATCTAGCGGGGGCCCTGTACAATGAGCAGTTCTTC. Translation: CASSHLAGALYNEQFF.

This clone was seen a single time. The chain combines TRBV11-2 with TRBJ1-1; TRBD1 matches at 9 bases. Germline CDR1 SGHAT, CDR2 FQNNGV. CDR3 size: 16 residues. The V and J ends lost 2 bases and 4 bases, in that order; junction bases with no gene match: 8. In DNA form, the CDR3 reads TGTGCCAGCAGCTTACCCGGGACAGGGTTGGGCACTGAAGCTTTCTTT. Protein product: CASSLPGTGLGTEAFF.

The CDR3 loop reads CASSLSRLAGGPPGELFF. DNA of the CDR3: TGTGCCAGCAGTTTATCGAGACTAGCGGGGGGGCCCCCCGGGGAGCTGTTTTTT. This sequence joins TRBV27 and TRBJ2-2, with TRBD2 matching 14 bases. After removal of 0 bases from V and 6 bases from J, the junction contained 6 bases not matched to a gene. From germline, CDR1 is MNHEY and CDR2 SMNVEV (reference sequence). The CDR3 totals 18 residues.

The V gene is TRBV6-2 or TRBV6-3, the J gene TRBJ1-5; TRBD1 matches at 7 bases. CDR1 MNHEY and CDR2 SVGEGT come from the germline V gene. The CDR3 runs 15 residues. Trimming removed 2 bases from V and 9 bases from J; junction bases left unmatched: 10. CDR3 sequence: CASSYPRQGPRPQHF. In nucleotides, the CDR3 is TGTGCCAGCAGTTACCCCCGACAGGGTCCTCGGCCCCAGCATTTT.

On this clone: A read error may produce the germline difference seen at one junction end. The rearrangement uses TRBV7-7 and TRBJ2-1, with D possibly being TRBD2 (7 bases). The CDR3 is 15 residues long. CDR1 is SSHAT and CDR2 is FNYEAQ in the germline V gene (reference sequence). The CDR3 protein is CASSLKGGVGNEQFF. For the CDR3, the DNA is TGTGCTAGCAGCCTTAAGGGGGGGGTCGGCAATGAGCAGTTCTTC.

The rearrangement uses TRBV11-1 and TRBJ2-1; 7 bases fit TRBD2. The CDR3 is 13 amino acids. V gave up 8 bases and J gave up 3 bases; unmatched junction bases: 4. Germline V CDR1 and CDR2: SGHAT, FQDESV (reference sequence). In DNA, the CDR3 is TGTGCCAGCGAGAAGCGGGGCTACAATGAGCAGTTCTTC. Amino acids: CASEKRGYNEQFF.

V gene TRBV27 combines with J gene TRBJ1-4; D unresolved. The CDR3 is 14 amino acids. Trimming removed 3 bases from V and 14 bases from J, with 19 bases in between. Germline CDR1 and CDR2: MNHEY and SMNVEV (reference sequence). The CDR3 spells CASSFTARPPGLFF. CDR3 DNA sequence: TGTGCCAGCAGTTTCACTGCGCGGCCCCCCGGCCTGTTTTTT.

V is TRBV2 and J is TRBJ2-1; 9 nucleotides align to TRBD1. The ends lost 10 bases at V and 7 bases at J; junction bases unmatched: 8. There are 13 residues in the CDR3. In germline, CDR1 is SNHLY, CDR2 FYNNEI. CDR3 in amino acids: CATPGQGRNEQFF. The DNA of the CDR3 is TGTGCCACCCCGGGACAGGGTCGGAATGAGCAGTTCTTC.

The genes are TRBV28 and TRBJ1-6; the D is unclear. Germline V gene data show CDR1 as MDHEN and CDR2 as SYDVKM. The CDR3 spans 14 residues. V lost 7 bases and J 7 bases, leaving 14 bases between the germline ends. The CDR3 is CASKSAGENSPLHF. DNA of the CDR3: TGTGCCAGCAAGTCGGCCGGGGAGAATTCACCCCTCCACTTT. The full variable domain, in which reference TRBV28 and TRBJ1-6 provide the parts outside the CDR3, is DVKVTQSSRYLVKRTGEKVFLECVQDMDHENMFWYRQDPGLGLRLIYFSYDVKMKEKGDIPEGYSVSREKKERFSLILESASTNQTSMYLCASKSAGENSPLHFGNGTRLTVT.